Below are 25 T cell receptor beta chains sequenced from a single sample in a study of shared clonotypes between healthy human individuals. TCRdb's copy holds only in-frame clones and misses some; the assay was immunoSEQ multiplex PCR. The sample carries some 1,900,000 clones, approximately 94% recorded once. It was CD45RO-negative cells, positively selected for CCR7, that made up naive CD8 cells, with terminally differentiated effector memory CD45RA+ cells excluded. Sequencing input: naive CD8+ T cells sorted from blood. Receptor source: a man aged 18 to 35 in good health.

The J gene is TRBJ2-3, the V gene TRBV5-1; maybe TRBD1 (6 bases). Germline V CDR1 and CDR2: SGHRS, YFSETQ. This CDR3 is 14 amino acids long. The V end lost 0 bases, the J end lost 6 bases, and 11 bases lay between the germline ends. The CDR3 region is CASSLDSQGDTQYF. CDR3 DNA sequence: TGCGCCAGCAGCTTGGATAGTCAGGGGGATACGCAGTATTTT.

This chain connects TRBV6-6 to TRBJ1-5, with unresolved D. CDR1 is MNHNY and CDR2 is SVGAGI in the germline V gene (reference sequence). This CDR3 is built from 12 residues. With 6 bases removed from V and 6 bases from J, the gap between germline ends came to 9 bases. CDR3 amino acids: CASREWGQPQHF. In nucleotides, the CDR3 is TGTGCCAGCAGGGAGTGGGGTCAGCCCCAGCATTTT.

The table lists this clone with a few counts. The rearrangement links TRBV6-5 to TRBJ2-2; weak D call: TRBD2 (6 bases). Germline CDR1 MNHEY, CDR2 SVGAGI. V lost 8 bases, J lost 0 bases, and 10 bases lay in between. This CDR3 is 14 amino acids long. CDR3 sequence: CASRWGANTGELFF. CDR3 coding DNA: TGTGCCAGCCGATGGGGGGCGAACACCGGGGAGCTGTTTTTT.

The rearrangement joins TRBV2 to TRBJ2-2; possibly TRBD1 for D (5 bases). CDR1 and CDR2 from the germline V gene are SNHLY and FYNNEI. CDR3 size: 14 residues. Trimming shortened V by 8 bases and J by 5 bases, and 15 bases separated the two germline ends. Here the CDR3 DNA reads TGTGCCAGCTACGACAGCTTAGTAACCGGGGAGCTGTTTTTT. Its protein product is CASYDSLVTGELFF.

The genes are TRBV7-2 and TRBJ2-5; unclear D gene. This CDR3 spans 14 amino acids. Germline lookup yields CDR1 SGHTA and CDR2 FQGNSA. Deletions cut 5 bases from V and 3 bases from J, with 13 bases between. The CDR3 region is CASSPWRQEETQYF. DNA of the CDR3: TGTGCCAGCAGCCCCTGGAGACAAGAAGAGACCCAGTACTTC.

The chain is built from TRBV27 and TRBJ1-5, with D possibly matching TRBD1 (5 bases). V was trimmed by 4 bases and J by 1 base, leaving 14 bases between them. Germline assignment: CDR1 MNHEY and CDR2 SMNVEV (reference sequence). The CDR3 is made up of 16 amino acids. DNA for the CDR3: TGTGCCAGCAGTTCCTCAAGGGGTGAGAGCAATCAGCCCCAGCATTTT. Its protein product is CASSSSRGESNQPQHF.

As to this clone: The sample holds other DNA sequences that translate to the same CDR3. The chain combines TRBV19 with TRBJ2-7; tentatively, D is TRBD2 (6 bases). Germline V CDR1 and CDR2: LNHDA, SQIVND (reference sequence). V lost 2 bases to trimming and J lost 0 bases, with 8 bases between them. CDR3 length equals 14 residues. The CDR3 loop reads CASSITGSSYEQYF. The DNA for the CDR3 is TGTGCCAGTAGTATAACCGGGAGCTCCTACGAGCAGTACTTC.

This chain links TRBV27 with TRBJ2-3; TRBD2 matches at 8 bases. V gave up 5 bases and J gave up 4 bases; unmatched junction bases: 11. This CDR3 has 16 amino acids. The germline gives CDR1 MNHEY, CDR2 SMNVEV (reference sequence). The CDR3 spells CASSAWYGGASDTQYF. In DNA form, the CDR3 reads TGTGCCAGCAGTGCTTGGTACGGGGGGGCCTCAGATACGCAGTATTTT.

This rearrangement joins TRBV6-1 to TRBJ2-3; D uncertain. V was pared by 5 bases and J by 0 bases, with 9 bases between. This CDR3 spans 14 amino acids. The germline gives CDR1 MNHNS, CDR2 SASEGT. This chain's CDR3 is CASSPVVSTDTQYF. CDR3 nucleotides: TGTGCCAGCAGTCCTGTCGTCAGCACAGATACGCAGTATTTT.

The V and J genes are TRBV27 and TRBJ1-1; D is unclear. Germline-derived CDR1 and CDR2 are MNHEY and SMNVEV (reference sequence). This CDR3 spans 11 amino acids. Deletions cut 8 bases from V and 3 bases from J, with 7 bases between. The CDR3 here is CASGPHTEAFF. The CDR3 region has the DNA TGTGCCAGCGGTCCTCACACTGAAGCTTTCTTT.

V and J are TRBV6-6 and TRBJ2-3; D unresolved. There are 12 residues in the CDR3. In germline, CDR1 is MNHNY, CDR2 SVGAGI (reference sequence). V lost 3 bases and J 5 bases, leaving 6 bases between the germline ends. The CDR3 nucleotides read TGTGCCAGCAGTTATCGTAAAGATACGCAGTATTTT. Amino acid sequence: CASSYRKDTQYF.

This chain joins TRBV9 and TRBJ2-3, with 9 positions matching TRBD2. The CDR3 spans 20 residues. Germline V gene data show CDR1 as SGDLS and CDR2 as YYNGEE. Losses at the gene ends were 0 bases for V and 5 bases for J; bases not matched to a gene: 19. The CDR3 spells CASSVASSGVTGALIDTQYF. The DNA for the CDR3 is TGTGCCAGCAGCGTAGCTTCTAGCGGGGTCACGGGGGCGCTTATAGATACGCAGTATTTT.

CDR3 amino acids: CAISESQLAYEQYF. CDR3 nucleotides: TGTGCCATCAGTGAGTCCCAGTTAGCCTACGAGCAGTACTTC. The chain has TRBV10-3 and TRBJ2-7; D ambiguous. CDR1 ENHRY and CDR2 SYGVKD come from the germline V gene. Trimming left V 0 bases short and J 2 bases short, with 8 bases between. The CDR3 totals 14 residues.

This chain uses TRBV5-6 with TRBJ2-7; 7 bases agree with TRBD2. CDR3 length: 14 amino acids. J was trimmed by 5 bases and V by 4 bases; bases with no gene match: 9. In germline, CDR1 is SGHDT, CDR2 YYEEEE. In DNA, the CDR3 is TGTGCCAGCAGCCCGACTAGCTCTCCCGACGAGCAGTACTTC. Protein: CASSPTSSPDEQYF.

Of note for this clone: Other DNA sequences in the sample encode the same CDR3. CDR3 protein: CASSTRLAGIQETQYF. DNA for the CDR3: TGTGCCAGCAGCACCCGACTAGCGGGGATTCAAGAGACCCAGTACTTC. V gene TRBV7-8 combines with J gene TRBJ2-5, with TRBD2 identical over 11 bases. The V segment lost 5 bases and the J segment 2 bases; nucleotides outside the gene matches: 7. Germline values: CDR1 SGHVS, CDR2 FQNEAQ. There are 16 residues in the CDR3. Variable domain in full (rest from reference TRBV7-8 and TRBJ2-5): GAGVSQSPRYKVAKRGQDVALRCDPISGHVSLFWYQQALGQGPEFLTYFQNEAQLDKSGLPSDRFFAERPEGSVSTLKIQRTQQEDSAVYLCASSTRLAGIQETQYFGPGTRLLVL.

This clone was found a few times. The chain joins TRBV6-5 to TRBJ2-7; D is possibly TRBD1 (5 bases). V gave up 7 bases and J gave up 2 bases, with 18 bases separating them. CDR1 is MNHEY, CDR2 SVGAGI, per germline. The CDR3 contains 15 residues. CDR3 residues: CASNRRQGHTYEQYF. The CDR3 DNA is TGTGCCAGCAACAGGCGGCAGGGCCACACCTACGAGCAGTACTTC.

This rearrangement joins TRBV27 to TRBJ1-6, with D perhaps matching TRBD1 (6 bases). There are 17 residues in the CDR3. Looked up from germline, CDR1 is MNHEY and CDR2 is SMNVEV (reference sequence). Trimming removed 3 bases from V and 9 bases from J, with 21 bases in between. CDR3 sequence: CASSLSGALLKFSPLHF. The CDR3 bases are TGTGCCAGCAGTTTGTCGGGGGCCCTCCTAAAATTTTCACCCCTCCACTTT.

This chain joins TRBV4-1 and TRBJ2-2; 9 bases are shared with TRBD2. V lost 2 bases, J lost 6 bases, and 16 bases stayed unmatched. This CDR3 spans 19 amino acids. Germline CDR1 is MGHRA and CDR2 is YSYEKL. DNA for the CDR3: TGCGCCAGCAGCCAACTCCTTCCCGTTAGCGGGAGCGTTTCCGGGGAGCTGTTTTTT. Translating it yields CASSQLLPVSGSVSGELFF.

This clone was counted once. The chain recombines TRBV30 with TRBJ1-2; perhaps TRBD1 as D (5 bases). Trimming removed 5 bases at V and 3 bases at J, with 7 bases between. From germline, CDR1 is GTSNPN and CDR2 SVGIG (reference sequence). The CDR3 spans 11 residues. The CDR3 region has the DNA TGTGCCTGGCTAGGGGACTATGGCTACACCTTC. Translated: CAWLGDYGYTF. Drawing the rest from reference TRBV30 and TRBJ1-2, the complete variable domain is SQTIHQWPATLVQPVGSPLSLECTVEGTSNPNLYWYRQAAGRGLQLLFYSVGIGQISSEVPQNLSASRPQDRQFILSSKKLLLSDSGFYLCAWLGDYGYTFGSGTRLTVV.

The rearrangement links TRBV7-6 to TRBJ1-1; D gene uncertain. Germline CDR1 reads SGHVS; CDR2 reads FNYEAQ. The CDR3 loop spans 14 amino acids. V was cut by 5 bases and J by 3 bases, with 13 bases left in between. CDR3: CASSRAEGDTEAFF. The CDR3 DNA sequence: TGTGCCAGCAGCCGAGCAGAGGGAGACACTGAAGCTTTCTTT.

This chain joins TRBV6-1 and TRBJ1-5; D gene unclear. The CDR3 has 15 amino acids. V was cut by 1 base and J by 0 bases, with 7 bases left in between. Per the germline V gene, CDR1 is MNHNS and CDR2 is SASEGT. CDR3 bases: TGTGCCAGCAGTGAAGTAAGGGATAGCAATCAGCCCCAGCATTTT. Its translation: CASSEVRDSNQPQHF.

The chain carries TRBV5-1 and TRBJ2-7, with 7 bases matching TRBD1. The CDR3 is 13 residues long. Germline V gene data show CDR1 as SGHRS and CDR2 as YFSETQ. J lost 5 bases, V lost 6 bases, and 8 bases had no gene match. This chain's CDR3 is CASKPGGTDEQYF. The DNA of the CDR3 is TGCGCCAGCAAACCAGGGGGTACCGACGAGCAGTACTTC.

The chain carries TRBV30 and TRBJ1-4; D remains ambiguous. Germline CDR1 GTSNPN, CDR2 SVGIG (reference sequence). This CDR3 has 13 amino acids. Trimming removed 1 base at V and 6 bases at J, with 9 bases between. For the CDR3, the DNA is TGTGCCTGGAGTGCTGTATCCCATGAAAAACTGTTTTTT. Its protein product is CAWSAVSHEKLFF.

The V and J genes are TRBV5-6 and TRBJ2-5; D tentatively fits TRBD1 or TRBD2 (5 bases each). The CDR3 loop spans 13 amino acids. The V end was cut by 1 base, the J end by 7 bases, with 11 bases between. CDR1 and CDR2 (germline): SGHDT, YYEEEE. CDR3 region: CASSLSSGRTQYF. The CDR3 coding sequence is TGTGCCAGCAGCTTGAGTTCGGGGCGGACCCAGTACTTC. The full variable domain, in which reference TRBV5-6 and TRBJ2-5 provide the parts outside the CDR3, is DAGVTQSPTHLIKTRGQQVTLRCSPKSGHDTVSWYQQALGQGPQFIFQYYEEEERQRGNFPDRFSGHQFPNYSSELNVNALLLGDSALYLCASSLSSGRTQYFGPGTRLLVL.

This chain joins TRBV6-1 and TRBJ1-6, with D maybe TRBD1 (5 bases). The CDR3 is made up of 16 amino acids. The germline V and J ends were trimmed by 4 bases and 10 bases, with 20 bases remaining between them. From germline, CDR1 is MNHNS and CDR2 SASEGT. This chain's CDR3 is CASSVDRQGGLSPLHF. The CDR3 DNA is TGTGCCAGCAGTGTCGACCGGCAGGGTGGATTATCACCCCTCCACTTT.